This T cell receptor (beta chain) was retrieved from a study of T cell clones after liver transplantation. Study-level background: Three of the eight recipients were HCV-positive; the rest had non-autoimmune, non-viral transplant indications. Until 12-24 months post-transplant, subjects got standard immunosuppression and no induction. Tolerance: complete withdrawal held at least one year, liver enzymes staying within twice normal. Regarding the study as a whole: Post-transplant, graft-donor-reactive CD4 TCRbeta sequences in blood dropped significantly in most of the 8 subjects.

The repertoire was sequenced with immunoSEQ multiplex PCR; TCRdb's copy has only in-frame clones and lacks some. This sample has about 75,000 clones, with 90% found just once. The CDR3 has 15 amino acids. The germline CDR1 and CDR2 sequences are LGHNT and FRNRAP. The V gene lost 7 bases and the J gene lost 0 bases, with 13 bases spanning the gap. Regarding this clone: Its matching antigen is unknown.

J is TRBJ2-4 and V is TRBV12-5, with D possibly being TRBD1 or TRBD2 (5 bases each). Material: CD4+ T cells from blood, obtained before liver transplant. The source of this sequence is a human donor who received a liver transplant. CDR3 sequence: CASECWGIAKNIQYF. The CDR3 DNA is TGTGCTAGTGAGTGTTGGGGGATAGCCAAAAACATTCAGTACTTC.